This T cell receptor beta chain derives from a study of radiation and T cells in renal cell carcinoma. Regarding the study as a whole: From baseline, blood top tumor clonotypes peaked at 2 weeks post-radiation. No pretreatment tumor biopsies were available for baseline clonotypes.

The assay was immunoSEQ multiplex PCR, and TCRdb's table has in-frame clones only and misses some. Among some 75,000 clones listed, around 76% were seen once. Time point denoted: blood 2 weeks post-SBRT. The treatment is: 15 Gy SBRT to primary tumor, nephrectomy 4 weeks later. The CDR3 totals 15 residues. From germline, CDR1 is SEHNR and CDR2 FQNEAQ (reference sequence). V shed 4 bases and J shed 3 bases, with 13 bases lying between them. This clone was seen a handful of times. Its specificity is unknown. This receptor was identified in a man in his fifties or sixties with renal cell carcinoma. The material was blood, obtained from a patient whose treatment included radiotherapy and nephrectomy. The chain joins TRBV7-9 to TRBJ1-5; TRBD1 is a possible D gene (5 bases). The DNA of the CDR3 is TGTGCCAGCAGCTACGCAGGGTTGATCAATCAGCCCCAGCATTTT. Amino acids: CASSYAGLINQPQHF.